This T cell receptor beta chain was sequenced in a study of early T cells in non-severe SARS-CoV-2 infection. Germline V gene sequence: CDR1 SGHVS, CDR2 FQNEAQ. V lost 1 base, J lost 6 bases, and 12 bases stayed unmatched. The CDR3 length is 17 residues. One entry per CDR3 protein results from TCRdb running MiXCR on the 5' RACE reads. The top ten clones hold roughly 10% of a sample with tens of thousands of distinct CDR3 sequences, roughly a sixth of them seen once. The V and J genes are TRBV7-8 and TRBJ2-5, with 9 bases aligning to TRBD2. This clonotype was sampled from an adult who was a healthcare worker with PCR-confirmed SARS-CoV-2 infection or an uninfected control (not recorded which). Source: whole blood, taken at baseline. CDR3 nucleotide sequence: TGTGCCAGCAGCTTAGAACCGCGACTAGCGGTAATGAAGACCCAGTACTTC. It yields the protein CASSLEPRLAVMKTQYF.